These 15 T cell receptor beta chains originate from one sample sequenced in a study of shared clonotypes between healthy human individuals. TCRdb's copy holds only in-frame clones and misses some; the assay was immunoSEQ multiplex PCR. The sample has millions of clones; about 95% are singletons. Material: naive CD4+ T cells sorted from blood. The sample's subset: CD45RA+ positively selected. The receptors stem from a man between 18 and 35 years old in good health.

Here the CDR3 DNA reads TGTGCCAGCAGTTACAGGGTCGATGGCTACACCTTC. Translated: CASSYRVDGYTF. The rearrangement joins TRBV6-6 to TRBJ1-2; D is uncertain. The V and J ends lost 2 bases and 6 bases respectively, with 7 bases between them. Germline lookup yields CDR1 MNHNY and CDR2 SVGAGI (reference sequence). This CDR3 comprises 12 residues.

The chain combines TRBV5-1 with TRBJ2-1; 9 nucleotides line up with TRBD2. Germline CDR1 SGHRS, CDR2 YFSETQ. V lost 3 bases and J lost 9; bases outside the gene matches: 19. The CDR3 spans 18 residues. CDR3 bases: TGCGCCAGCAGCTCGCAGCCCCTAGCGGGGTCCTTCACTGGTGAGCAGTTCTTC. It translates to CASSSQPLAGSFTGEQFF.

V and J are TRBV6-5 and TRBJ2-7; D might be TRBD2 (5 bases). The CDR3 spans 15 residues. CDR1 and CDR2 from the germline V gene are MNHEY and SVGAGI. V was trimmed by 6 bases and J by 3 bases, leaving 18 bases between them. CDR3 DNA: TGTGCCAGCAGACCGGACTCACGAGGACTCTACGAGCAGTACTTC. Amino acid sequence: CASRPDSRGLYEQYF.

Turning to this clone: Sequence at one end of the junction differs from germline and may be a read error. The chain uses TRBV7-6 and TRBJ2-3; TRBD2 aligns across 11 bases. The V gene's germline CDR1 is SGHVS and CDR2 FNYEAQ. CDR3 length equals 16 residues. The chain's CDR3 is CASSIGTSGSADTQYF. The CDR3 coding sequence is TGTGCTAGCAGCATCGGGACTAGCGGTAGCGCAGATACGCAGTATTTT.

The CDR3 coding sequence is TGCAGCGCCCCGGGACTAGAATACCCGGGGCTTATCGAGCAGTACTTC. Amino acids: CSAPGLEYPGLIEQYF. The J gene is TRBJ2-7, the V gene TRBV29-1, with 8 nucleotides matching TRBD2. The V gene end was trimmed by 7 bases and the J gene end by 6 bases; junction bases not matched to a gene: 20. The CDR3 spans 16 residues. In germline, CDR1 is SQVTM, CDR2 ANQGSEA.

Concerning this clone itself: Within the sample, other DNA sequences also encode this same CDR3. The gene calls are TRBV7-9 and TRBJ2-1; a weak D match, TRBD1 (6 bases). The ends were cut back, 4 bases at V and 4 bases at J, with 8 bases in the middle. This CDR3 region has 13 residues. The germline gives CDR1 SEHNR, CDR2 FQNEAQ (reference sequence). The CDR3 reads CASSSGTYNEQFF. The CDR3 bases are TGTGCCAGCAGCTCCGGGACATACAATGAGCAGTTCTTC.

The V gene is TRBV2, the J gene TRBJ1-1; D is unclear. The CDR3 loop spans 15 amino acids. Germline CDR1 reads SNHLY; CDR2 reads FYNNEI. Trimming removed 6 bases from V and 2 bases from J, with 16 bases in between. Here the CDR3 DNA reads TGTGCCAGCAGCTACATTCCCGTCGGAAACACTGAAGCTTTCTTT. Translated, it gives CASSYIPVGNTEAFF. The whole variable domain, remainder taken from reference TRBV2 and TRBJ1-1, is EPEVTQTPSHQVTQMGQEVILRCVPISNHLYFYWYRQILGQKVEFLVSFYNNEISEKSEIFDDQFSVERPDGSNFTLKIRSTKLEDSAMYFCASSYIPVGNTEAFFGQGTRLTVV.

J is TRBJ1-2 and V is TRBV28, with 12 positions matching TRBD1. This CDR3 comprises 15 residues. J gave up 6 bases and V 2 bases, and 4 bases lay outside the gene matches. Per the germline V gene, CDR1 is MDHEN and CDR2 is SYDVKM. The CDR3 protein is CASSLGTGGGNGYTF. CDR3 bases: TGTGCCAGCAGTTTAGGGACAGGGGGCGGTAATGGCTACACCTTC.

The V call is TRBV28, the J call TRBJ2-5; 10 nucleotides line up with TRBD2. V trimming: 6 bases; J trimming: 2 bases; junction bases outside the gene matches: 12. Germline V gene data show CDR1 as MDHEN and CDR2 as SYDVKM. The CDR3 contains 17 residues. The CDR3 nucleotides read TGTGCCAGCAGCCCCGGGGGAGCGGGGGGGCTTCAAGAGACCCAGTACTTC. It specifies CASSPGGAGGLQETQYF.

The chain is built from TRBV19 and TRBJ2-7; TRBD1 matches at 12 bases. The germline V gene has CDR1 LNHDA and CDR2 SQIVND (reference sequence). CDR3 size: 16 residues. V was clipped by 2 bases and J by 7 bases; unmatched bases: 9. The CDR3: CASSILPGQGAGEQYF. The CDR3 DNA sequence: TGTGCCAGTAGTATACTACCGGGACAGGGGGCTGGGGAGCAGTACTTC.

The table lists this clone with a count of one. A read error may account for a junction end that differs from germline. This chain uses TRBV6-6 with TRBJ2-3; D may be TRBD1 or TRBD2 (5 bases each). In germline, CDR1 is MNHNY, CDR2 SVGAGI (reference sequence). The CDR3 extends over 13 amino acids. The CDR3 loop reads CGHGTENTDTQYF. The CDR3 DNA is TGCGGGCACGGGACGGAAAACACAGATACGCAGTATTTT.

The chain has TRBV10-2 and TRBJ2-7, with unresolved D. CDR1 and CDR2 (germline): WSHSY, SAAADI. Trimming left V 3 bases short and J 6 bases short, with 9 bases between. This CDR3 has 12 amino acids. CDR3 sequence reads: CASSDQLAEQYF. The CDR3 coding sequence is TGCGCCAGCAGTGACCAGCTCGCCGAGCAGTACTTC.

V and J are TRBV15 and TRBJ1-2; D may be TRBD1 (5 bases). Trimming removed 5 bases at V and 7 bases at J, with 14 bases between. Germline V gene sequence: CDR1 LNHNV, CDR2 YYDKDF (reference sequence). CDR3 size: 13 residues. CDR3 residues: CATSLLRVFGYTF. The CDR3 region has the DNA TGTGCCACCAGCCTACTCAGGGTATTTGGCTACACCTTC.

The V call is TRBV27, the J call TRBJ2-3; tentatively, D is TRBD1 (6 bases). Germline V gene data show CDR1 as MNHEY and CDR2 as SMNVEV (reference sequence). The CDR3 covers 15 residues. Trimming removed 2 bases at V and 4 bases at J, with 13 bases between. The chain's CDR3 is CASSLRQQGPDTQYF. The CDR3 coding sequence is TGTGCCAGCAGTTTAAGGCAGCAGGGGCCAGATACGCAGTATTTT.

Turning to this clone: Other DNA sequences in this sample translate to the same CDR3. In DNA, the CDR3 is TGTGCCAGCAGCGCCGGGGGCAATTCACCCCTCCACTTT. Encoded protein: CASSAGGNSPLHF. J is TRBJ1-6 and V is TRBV6-1; D may be TRBD1 (6 bases). The germline V gene has CDR1 MNHNS and CDR2 SASEGT. The CDR3 is 13 residues long. The ends were cut back, 6 bases at V and 7 bases at J, with 10 bases in the middle.